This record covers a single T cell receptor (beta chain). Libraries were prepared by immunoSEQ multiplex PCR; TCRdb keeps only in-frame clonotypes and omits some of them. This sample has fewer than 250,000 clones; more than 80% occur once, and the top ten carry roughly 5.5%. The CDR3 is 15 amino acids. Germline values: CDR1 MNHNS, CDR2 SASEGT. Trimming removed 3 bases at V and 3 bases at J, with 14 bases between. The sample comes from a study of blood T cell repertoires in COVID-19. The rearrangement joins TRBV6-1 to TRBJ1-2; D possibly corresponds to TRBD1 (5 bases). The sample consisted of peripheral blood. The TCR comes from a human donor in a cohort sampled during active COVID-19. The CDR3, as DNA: TGTGCCAGCAGTGACCGACGTGGGGCCTACTATGGCTACACCTTC. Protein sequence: CASSDRRGAYYGYTF.